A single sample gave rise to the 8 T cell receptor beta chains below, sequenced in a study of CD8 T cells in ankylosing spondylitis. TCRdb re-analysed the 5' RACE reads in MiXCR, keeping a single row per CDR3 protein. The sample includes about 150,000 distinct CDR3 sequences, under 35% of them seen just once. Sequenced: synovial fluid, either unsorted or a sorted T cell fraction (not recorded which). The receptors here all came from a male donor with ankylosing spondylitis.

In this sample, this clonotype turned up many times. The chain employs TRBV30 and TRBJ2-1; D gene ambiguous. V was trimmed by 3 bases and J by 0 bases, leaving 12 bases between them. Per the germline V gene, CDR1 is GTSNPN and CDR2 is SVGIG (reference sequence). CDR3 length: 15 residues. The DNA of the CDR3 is TGTGCCTGGAGACGAGGCCAGAGCTCCTACAATGAGCAGTTCTTC. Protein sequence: CAWRRGQSSYNEQFF.

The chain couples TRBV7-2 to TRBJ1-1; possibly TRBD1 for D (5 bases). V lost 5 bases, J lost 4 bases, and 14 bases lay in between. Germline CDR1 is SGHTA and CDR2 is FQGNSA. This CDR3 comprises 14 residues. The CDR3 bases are TGTGCCAGCAGCCCCGGGTTGAGGGGCACTGAAGCTTTCTTT. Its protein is CASSPGLRGTEAFF.

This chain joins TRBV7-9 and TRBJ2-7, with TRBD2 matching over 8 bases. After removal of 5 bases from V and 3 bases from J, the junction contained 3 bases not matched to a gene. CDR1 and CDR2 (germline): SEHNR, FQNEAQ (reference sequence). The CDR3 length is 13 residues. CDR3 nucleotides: TGTGCCAGCAGCCGGGGGGGGTACTACGAGCAGTACTTC. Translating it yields CASSRGGYYEQYF.

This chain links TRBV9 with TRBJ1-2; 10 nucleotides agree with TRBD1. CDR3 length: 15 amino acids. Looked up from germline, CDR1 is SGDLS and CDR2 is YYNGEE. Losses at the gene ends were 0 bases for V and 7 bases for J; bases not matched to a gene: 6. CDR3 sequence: CASSVAPWDRGGYTF. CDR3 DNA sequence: TGTGCCAGCAGCGTAGCCCCCTGGGACAGGGGTGGCTACACCTTC.

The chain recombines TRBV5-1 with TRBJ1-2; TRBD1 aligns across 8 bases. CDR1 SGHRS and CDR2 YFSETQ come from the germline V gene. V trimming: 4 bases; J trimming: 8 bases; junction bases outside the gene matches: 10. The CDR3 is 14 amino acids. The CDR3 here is CASSHGQGIGGYTF. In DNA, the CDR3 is TGCGCCAGCAGCCACGGACAGGGAATAGGGGGCTACACCTTC.

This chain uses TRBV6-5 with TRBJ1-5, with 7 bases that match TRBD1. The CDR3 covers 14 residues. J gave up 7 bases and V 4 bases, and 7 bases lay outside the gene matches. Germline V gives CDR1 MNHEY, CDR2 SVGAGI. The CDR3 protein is CASSSTGIRQPQHF. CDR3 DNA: TGTGCCAGCAGTTCGACAGGGATTCGGCAGCCCCAGCATTTT.

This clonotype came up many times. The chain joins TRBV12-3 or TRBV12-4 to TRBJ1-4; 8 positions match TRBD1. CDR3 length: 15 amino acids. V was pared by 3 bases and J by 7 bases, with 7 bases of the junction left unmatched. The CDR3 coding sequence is TGTGCCAGCAGTTTCCCCAGGGGGCAAGGTGAAAAACTGTTTTTT. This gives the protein CASSFPRGQGEKLFF.

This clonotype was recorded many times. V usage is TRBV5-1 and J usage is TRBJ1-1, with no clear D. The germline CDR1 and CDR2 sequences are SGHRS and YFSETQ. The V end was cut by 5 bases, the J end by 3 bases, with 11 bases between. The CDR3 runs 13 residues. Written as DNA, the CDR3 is TGCGCCAGCAGTAGGATGGATGACACTGAAGCTTTCTTT. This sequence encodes CASSRMDDTEAFF. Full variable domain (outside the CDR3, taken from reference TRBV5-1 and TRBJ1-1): KAGVTQTPRYLIKTRGQQVTLSCSPISGHRSVSWYQQTPGQGLQFLFEYFSETQRNKGNFPGRFSGRQFSNSRSEMNVSTLELGDSALYLCASSRMDDTEAFFGQGTRLTVV.